A single sample gave rise to the 21 T cell receptor beta chains below, sequenced in a study of T cell therapy after organ transplantation. The antigens of these receptors remain unknown. Time point noted: 4-8 weeks after completion of therapy. Data came from immunoSEQ multiplex PCR; TCRdb stores just in-frame clones and leaves some out. The sample records 5,500 to 6,500 clones, around 70% being singletons. Sequencing was performed on CD8+ T cells from blood, taken after autologous CMV-specific T cell therapy. These receptors all come from a human patient who had received a solid organ transplant and had CMV disease. The graft donor may have given rise to some T cells.

By share, this clone counts as medium-sized. The J gene is TRBJ2-3, the V gene TRBV7-6; TRBD2 matches 14 bases. Germline CDR1 and CDR2: SGHVS and FNYEAQ. This CDR3 comprises 17 residues. V trimming: 3 bases; J trimming: 1 base; junction bases outside the gene matches: 3. In nucleotides, the CDR3 is TGTGCCAGCAGCTTGACGGGACTAGCGGGAGGCACAGATACGCAGTATTTT. Translation: CASSLTGLAGGTDTQYF.

CDR3 protein: CASSVRQSSEQYF. CDR3 bases: TGTGCCAGTAGTGTAAGACAGTCCAGCGAGCAGTACTTC. The chain joins TRBV19 to TRBJ2-7; D is perhaps TRBD1 (5 bases). Between the trimmed V and J ends, which lost 5 bases and 6 bases, there was a span of 14 bases. CDR3 length: 13 amino acids. CDR1 is LNHDA, CDR2 SQIVND, per germline (reference sequence).

The rearrangement links TRBV9 to TRBJ2-1; D is undetermined. Trimming removed 0 bases at V and 4 bases at J, with 11 bases between. The CDR3 contains 15 residues. In germline, CDR1 is SGDLS, CDR2 YYNGEE. This chain's CDR3 is CASSVDPLQYNEQFF. The CDR3, as DNA: TGTGCCAGCAGCGTAGACCCCCTTCAGTACAATGAGCAGTTCTTC.

The rearrangement links TRBV6-5 to TRBJ2-7, with 10 nucleotides matching TRBD1. After removal of 1 base from V and 4 bases from J, the junction contained 4 bases not matched to a gene. This CDR3 is 15 amino acids long. Germline V CDR1 and CDR2: MNHEY, SVGAGI. The DNA of the CDR3 is TGTGCCAGCAGTTACTTGGGGGACAGGGGATACGAGCAGTACTTC. It yields the protein CASSYLGDRGYEQYF.

This chain uses TRBV7-8 with TRBJ2-5, with D possibly matching TRBD2 (5 bases). Trimming took off 1 base at V and 0 bases at J, with 9 bases between the two ends. The CDR3 sequence is 15 residues long. The germline CDR1 and CDR2 sequences are SGHVS and FQNEAQ. CDR3 amino acids: CASSLVGGYQETQYF. In DNA, the CDR3 is TGTGCCAGCAGCTTAGTGGGCGGGTACCAAGAGACCCAGTACTTC.

This chain connects TRBV19 to TRBJ1-1, with a weak D call TRBD1 (5 bases). The CDR3 sequence is 15 residues long. The ends were cut back, 3 bases at V and 1 base at J, with 12 bases in the middle. Germline loops: CDR1 LNHDA, CDR2 SQIVND (reference sequence). CDR3 loop: CASSIGGTANTEAFF. CDR3 nucleotides: TGTGCCAGTAGTATCGGGGGGACTGCGAACACTGAAGCTTTCTTT.

The rearrangement links TRBV6-1 to TRBJ2-7, with a possible D match to TRBD1 (6 bases). V was clipped by 6 bases and J by 2 bases, with 11 bases between them. This CDR3 contains 13 residues. Looked up from germline, CDR1 is MNHNS and CDR2 is SASEGT. CDR3 residues: CASSKQGPYEQYF. As DNA, the CDR3 is TGTGCCAGCAGCAAACAGGGTCCCTACGAGCAGTACTTC.

The chain is built from TRBV12-2 and TRBJ2-1; the tabulated D call, TRBD1, remains unverified against the DNA. TRBV12-2 is marked as a pseudogene. The CDR3 runs to 16 residues. The CDR3 coding sequence is TGTGCCAGCAGCTCCCAACCGGGACAGCCCAACAATGAGCAGTTCTTC. It yields the protein CASSSQPGQPNNEQFF.

The chain uses TRBV6-1 and TRBJ2-7; 7 bases map to TRBD1. The CDR3 runs to 11 residues. The V gene end was trimmed by 7 bases and the J gene end by 3 bases; junction bases not matched to a gene: 0. CDR1 MNHNS and CDR2 SASEGT come from the germline V gene. Here the CDR3 DNA reads TGTGCCAGCACAGGGGGCTACGAGCAGTACTTC. This gives the protein CASTGGYEQYF.

The gene calls are TRBV5-5 and TRBJ2-5; a weak D match, TRBD1 (5 bases). V dropped 0 bases and J dropped 2 bases, with 14 bases sitting between them. This CDR3 spans 16 amino acids. Germline V gene lookup returns CDR1 SGHKS and CDR2 YYEKEE (reference sequence). This CDR3 is CASSLVPGRTQETQYF. The DNA of the CDR3 is TGTGCCAGCAGCTTGGTGCCAGGGCGGACGCAAGAGACCCAGTACTTC.

The chain employs TRBV11-1 and TRBJ2-1, with D possibly TRBD2 on 5 matching bases. Looked up from germline, CDR1 is SGHAT and CDR2 is FQDESV (reference sequence). Trimming removed 1 base at V and 3 bases at J, with 16 bases between. CDR3 length equals 17 residues. The DNA for the CDR3 is TGTGCCAGCAGCTTAGAGGCGGGCCCGATATACTACAATGAGCAGTTCTTC. Protein product: CASSLEAGPIYYNEQFF.

The chain has TRBV4-2 and TRBJ2-5; tentatively, D is TRBD1 (7 bases). Deletions cut 0 bases from V and 5 bases from J, with 16 bases between. The CDR3 length is 16 residues. Germline CDR1 LGHNA, CDR2 YNFKEQ. CDR3 sequence reads: CASSQERETGAETQYF. In DNA, the CDR3 is TGTGCCAGCAGCCAAGAGCGGGAAACAGGGGCGGAGACCCAGTACTTC.

In its sample, this clone was seen a few times. In nucleotides, the CDR3 is TGTGCCATCCAGGAGAACACTGAAGCTTTCTTT. Its translation is CAIQENTEAFF. The chain combines TRBV10-3 with TRBJ1-1; the D is unclear. The germline CDR1 and CDR2 sequences are ENHRY and SYGVKD. The ends were cut back, 8 bases at V and 1 base at J, with 5 bases in the middle. This CDR3 region has 11 residues.

The rearrangement links TRBV27 to TRBJ2-7; D is unclear. From germline, CDR1 is MNHEY and CDR2 SMNVEV (reference sequence). V lost 5 bases to trimming and J lost 5 bases, with 7 bases between them. This CDR3 is 11 amino acids long. CDR3 sequence (DNA): TGTGCCAGCAGTGCCGGCAACGAGCAGTACTTC. Its translation: CASSAGNEQYF.

By sample fraction, this clone is medium-sized. The rearrangement joins TRBV30 to TRBJ2-1; tentatively, D is TRBD1 (5 bases). Germline V gene sequence: CDR1 GTSNPN, CDR2 SVGIG (reference sequence). This CDR3 has 18 amino acids. The germline V and J ends were trimmed by 0 bases and 1 base, with 19 bases remaining between them. CDR3 DNA: TGTGCCTGGAGTGTACAGCCCCCAAGGACACATTCCTACAATGAGCAGTTCTTC. Encoded protein: CAWSVQPPRTHSYNEQFF.

By proportion, this clone is medium-sized (0.01 to 0.1%). This chain joins TRBV4-3 and TRBJ2-7; D perhaps matches TRBD2 (6 bases). The CDR3 runs to 15 residues. V was trimmed by 0 bases and J by 3 bases, leaving 12 bases between them. Germline V gene sequence: CDR1 LGHNA, CDR2 YSLEER. The CDR3 loop reads CASSQEASEYYEQYF. The CDR3 nucleotides read TGCGCCAGCAGCCAAGAGGCTAGCGAGTACTACGAGCAGTACTTC.

The chain links TRBV28 to TRBJ1-5, with D tentatively TRBD1 (6 bases). This CDR3 contains 14 residues. CDR1 is MDHEN and CDR2 is SYDVKM in the germline V gene. V was shortened by 6 bases and J by 2 bases, with 11 bases between the two germline ends. In DNA form, the CDR3 reads TGTGCCAGCAGCCTTAGACAGGGCAATCAGCCCCAGCATTTT. This codes for CASSLRQGNQPQHF.

Points on this clone: A far larger clone is one nucleotide away, so this likely arose from a read error. Other DNA variants within this sample encode the same CDR3. The chain carries TRBV5-1 and TRBJ2-7, with TRBD2 matching 8 bases. Germline V gene data show CDR1 as SGHRS and CDR2 as YFSETQ. The CDR3 is 15 amino acids. The trim removed 2 bases at V and 7 bases at J, leaving 11 bases unmatched. The CDR3 coding sequence is TGCGCCAGCAGCTTTGGTACTAGCGGTGGAAATGAGCAGTACTTC. As protein: CASSFGTSGGNEQYF.

The chain recombines TRBV4-1 with TRBJ2-7; unclear D gene. The germline CDR1 and CDR2 sequences are MGHRA and YSYEKL. The CDR3 is 13 residues long. V lost 0 bases and J lost 2, with 5 bases in between. Here the CDR3 DNA reads TGCGCCAGCAGCCAAGATAGCCCCTACGAGCAGTACTTC. Translated: CASSQDSPYEQYF.

In nucleotides, the CDR3 is TGTGCCAGCAGTGAAGGGGGCTACGGGGTCAACAATGAGCAGTTCTTC. This sequence encodes CASSEGGYGVNNEQFF. The chain uses TRBV2 and TRBJ2-1, with D perhaps TRBD1 or TRBD2 (5 bases each). The CDR3 has 16 amino acids. Trimming stripped 1 base from V and 5 bases from J, with 15 bases between. From germline, CDR1 is SNHLY and CDR2 FYNNEI.

In nucleotides, the CDR3 is TGTGCCAGCAGTCCCTCGGGGGGAGTTGCCTACGAGCAGTACTTC. Translating gives CASSPSGGVAYEQYF. The chain employs TRBV7-3 and TRBJ2-7; 7 bases line up with TRBD2. Germline V gene sequence: CDR1 SGHTA, CDR2 FQGTGA. The V segment lost 6 bases and the J segment 2 bases; nucleotides outside the gene matches: 10. The CDR3 sequence is 15 residues long. The variable domain in full, completed from reference TRBV7-3 and TRBJ2-7, reads GAGVSQTPSNKVTEKGKYVELRCDPISGHTALYWYRQSLGQGPEFLIYFQGTGAADDSGLPNDRFFAVRPEGSVSTLKIQRTERGDSAVYLCASSPSGGVAYEQYFGPGTRLTVT.